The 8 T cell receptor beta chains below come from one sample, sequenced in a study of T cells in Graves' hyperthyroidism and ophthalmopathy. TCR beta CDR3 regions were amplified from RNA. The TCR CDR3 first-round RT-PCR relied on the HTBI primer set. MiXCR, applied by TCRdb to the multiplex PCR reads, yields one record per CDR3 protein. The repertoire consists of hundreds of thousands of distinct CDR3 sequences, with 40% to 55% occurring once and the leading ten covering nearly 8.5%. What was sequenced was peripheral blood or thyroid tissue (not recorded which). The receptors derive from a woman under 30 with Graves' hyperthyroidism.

The DNA of the CDR3 is TGTGCCAGCAGTGAACCCACTGGGCAGCCCCAGCATTTT. Its translation is CASSEPTGQPQHF. The V gene is TRBV25-1, the J gene TRBJ1-5; D ambiguous. Germline V lookup: CDR1 MGHDK, CDR2 SYGVNS. This CDR3 spans 13 amino acids. Trimming took 2 bases from V and 7 from J, leaving 9 bases between them. Together with reference TRBV25-1 and TRBJ1-5, the CDR3 gives the full variable domain: EADIYQTPRYLVIGTGKKITLECSQTMGHDKMYWYQQDPGMELHLIHYSYGVNSTEKGDLSSESTVSRIRTEHFPLTLESARPSHTSQYLCASSEPTGQPQHFGDGTRLSIL.

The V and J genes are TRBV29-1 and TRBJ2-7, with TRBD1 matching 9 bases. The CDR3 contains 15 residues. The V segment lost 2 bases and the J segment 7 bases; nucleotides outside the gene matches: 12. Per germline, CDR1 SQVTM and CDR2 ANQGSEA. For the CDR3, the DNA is TGCAGCGTTGAACCCGGGACAGGGATCTACAATGAGCAGTACTTC. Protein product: CSVEPGTGIYNEQYF.

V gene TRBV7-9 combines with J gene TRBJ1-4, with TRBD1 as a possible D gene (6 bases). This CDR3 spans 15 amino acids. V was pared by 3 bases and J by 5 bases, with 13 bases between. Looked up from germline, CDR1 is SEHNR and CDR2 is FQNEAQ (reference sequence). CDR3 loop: CASSLSTGTNEKLFF. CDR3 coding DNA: TGTGCCAGCAGCTTGAGTACAGGGACGAATGAAAAACTGTTTTTT.

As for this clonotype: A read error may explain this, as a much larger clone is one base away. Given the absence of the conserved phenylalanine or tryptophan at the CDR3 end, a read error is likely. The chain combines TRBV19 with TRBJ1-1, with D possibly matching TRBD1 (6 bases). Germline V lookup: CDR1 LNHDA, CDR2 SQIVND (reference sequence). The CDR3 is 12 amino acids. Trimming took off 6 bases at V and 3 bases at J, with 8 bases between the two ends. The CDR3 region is CASRPGDTEAFL. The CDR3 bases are TGTGCCAGTAGGCCAGGGGACACTGAAGCTTTCCTT.

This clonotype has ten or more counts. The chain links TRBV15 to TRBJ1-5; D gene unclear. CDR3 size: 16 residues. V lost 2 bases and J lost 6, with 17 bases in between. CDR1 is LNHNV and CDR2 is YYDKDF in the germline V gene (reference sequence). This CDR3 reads CATSRPRTSGGQPQHF. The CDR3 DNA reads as TGTGCCACCAGCAGACCAAGGACTTCCGGCGGTCAGCCCCAGCATTTT.

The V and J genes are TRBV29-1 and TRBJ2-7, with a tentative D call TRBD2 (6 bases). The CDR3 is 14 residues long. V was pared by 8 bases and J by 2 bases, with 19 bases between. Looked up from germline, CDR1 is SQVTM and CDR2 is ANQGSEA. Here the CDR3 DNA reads TGCAGCCCTCGGACTACCGGAGGGGCCTACGAGCAGTACTTC. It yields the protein CSPRTTGGAYEQYF.

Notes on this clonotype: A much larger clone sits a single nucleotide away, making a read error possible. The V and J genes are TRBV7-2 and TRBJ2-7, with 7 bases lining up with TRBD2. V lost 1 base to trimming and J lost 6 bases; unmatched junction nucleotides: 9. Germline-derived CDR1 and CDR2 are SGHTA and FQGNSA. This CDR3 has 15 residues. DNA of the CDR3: TGTGCCAGCAGCTTAGGGGCGGGAGTCCTCGGCGAGCAGTACTTC. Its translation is CASSLGAGVLGEQYF.

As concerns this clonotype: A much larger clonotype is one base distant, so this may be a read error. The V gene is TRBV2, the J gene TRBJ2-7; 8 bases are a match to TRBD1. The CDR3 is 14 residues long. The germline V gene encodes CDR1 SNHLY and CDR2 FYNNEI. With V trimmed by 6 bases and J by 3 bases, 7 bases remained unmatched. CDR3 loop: CASSHRDRLYEQYF. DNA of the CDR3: TGTGCCAGCAGCCACCGGGACAGGCTCTACGAGCAGTACTTC.